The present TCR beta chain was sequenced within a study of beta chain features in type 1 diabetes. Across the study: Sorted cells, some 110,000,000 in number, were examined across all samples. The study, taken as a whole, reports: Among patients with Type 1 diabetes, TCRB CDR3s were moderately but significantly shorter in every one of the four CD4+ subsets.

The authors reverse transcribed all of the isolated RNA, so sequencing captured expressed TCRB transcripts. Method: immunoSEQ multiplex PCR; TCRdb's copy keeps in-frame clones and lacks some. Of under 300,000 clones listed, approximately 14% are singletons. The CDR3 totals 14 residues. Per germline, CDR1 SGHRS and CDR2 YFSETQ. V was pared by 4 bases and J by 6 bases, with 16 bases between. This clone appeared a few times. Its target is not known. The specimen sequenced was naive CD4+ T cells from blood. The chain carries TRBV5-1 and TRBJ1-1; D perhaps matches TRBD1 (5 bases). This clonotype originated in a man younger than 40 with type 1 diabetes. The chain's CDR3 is CASSPRVGGAEAFF. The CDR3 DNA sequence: TGCGCCAGCAGCCCAAGAGTGGGGGGGGCTGAAGCTTTCTTT.